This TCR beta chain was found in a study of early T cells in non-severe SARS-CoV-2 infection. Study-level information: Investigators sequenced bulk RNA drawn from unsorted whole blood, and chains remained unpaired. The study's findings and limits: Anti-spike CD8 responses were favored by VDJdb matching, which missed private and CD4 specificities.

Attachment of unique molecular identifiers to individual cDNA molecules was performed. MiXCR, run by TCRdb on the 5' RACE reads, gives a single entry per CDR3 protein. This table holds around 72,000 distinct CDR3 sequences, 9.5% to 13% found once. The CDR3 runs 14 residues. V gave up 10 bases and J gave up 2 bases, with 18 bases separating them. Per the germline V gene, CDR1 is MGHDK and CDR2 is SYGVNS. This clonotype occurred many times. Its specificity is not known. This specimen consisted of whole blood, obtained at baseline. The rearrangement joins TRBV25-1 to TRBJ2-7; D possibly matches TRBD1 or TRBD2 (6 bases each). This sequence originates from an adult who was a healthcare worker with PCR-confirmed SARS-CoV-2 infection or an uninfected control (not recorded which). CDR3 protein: CATEGVAGPYEQYF. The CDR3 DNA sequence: TGTGCCACCGAGGGGGTGGCGGGACCCTACGAGCAGTACTTC.